This entry describes one T cell receptor (beta chain). The sample comes from a study of OX40 agonist ivuxolimab in advanced cancers. Clones were sequenced by immunoSEQ multiplex PCR, and TCRdb holds only the in-frame ones, with some missing. The sample includes roughly 60,000 clones, 70% to 90% of them seen just once. The CDR3 contains 14 residues. Germline V CDR1 and CDR2: MNHEY, SMNVEV (reference sequence). The receptor's source is an adult with an advanced solid tumor such as melanoma, head and neck, liver or kidney cancer. The sample consisted of CD4+ or CD8+ T cells sorted from blood, taken in a trial of the OX40 agonist ivuxolimab. The V and J genes are TRBV27 and TRBJ2-5; 8 bases agree with TRBD2. The DNA matches TRBJ2-7 better at its end, which makes the J call doubtful. Written as DNA, the CDR3 is TGTGCCAGCAAAGTAGCGGGACCCACCTACGAGCAGTACTTC. This translates into CASKVAGPTYEQYF.